Listed below are T cell receptor beta chains from one sample, sequenced in a study of OX40 agonist ivuxolimab in advanced cancers. Some clones are missing from TCRdb's copy, which holds only in-frame ones; the method was immunoSEQ multiplex PCR. The table includes approximately 74,000 clones, 60% to 85% detected once. The sequencing used CD4+ or CD8+ T cells sorted from blood, collected in a trial of the OX40 agonist ivuxolimab. The receptor set was obtained from an adult with an advanced solid tumor such as melanoma, head and neck, liver or kidney cancer. CDR3s include the opening cysteine and the closing phenylalanine or tryptophan. A D gene is named only where the DNA matches it firmly. Part of the rows lack a size; the others show once, few, many or a class for expanded clones.

J	D	V	size	CDR3	DNA
TRBJ2-7	.	TRBV28	.	CASSLEGAPSYEQYF	TGTGCCAGCAGTTTGGAGGGGGCTCCATCCTACGAGCAGTACTTC
TRBJ1-6	TRBD1	TRBV2	.	CASRQGSSYNSPLHF	TGTGCCAGCCGACAGGGAAGCTCCTATAATTCACCCCTCCACTTT
TRBJ2-6	TRBD2	TRBV15	.	CATSRRLLAGGSGANVLTF	TGTGCCACCAGCAGAAGACTCTTAGCGGGAGGGTCTGGGGCCAACGTCCTGACTTTC
TRBJ2-1	TRBD2	TRBV11-2	.	CASSSVRRSGGSYNEQFF	TGTGCCAGCAGCTCCGTAAGGAGGAGCGGGGGCTCCTACAATGAGCAGTTCTTC
TRBJ2-1	TRBD2	TRBV27	.	CASSTISGRANEQFF	TGTGCCAGCAGCACAATCAGCGGGAGGGCCAATGAGCAGTTCTTC
TRBJ2-3	TRBD2	TRBV5-1	.	CASTVSGGPTDTQYF	TGCGCCAGCACCGTTAGCGGGGGGCCCACAGATACGCAGTATTTT
TRBJ1-5	TRBD1	TRBV7-2	.	CASSRGSGQTSSNQPQHF	TGTGCCAGCAGCAGGGGGTCGGGACAGACTTCCAGCAATCAGCCCCAGCATTTT
TRBJ2-1	.	TRBV11-3	.	CASSLEGGVIRNEQFF	TGTGCCAGCAGCTTAGAAGGGGGAGTAATCAGGAATGAGCAGTTCTTC
TRBJ2-5	TRBD2	TRBV7-2	few	CASNLAGVMTQYF	TGTGCCAGCAACTTAGCGGGAGTAATGACCCAGTACTTC
TRBJ1-6	.	TRBV7-2	.	CASSLTVQRRNSPLHF	TGTGCCAGCAGCCTCACCGTTCAACGGAGGAATTCACCCCTCCACTTT
TRBJ2-4	.	TRBV6-4	.	CASSDSGGGGAKNIQYF	TGTGCCAGCAGTGACTCAGGAGGGGGGGGAGCCAAAAACATTCAGTACTTC
TRBJ1-2	.	TRBV14	.	CASSASNYGYTF	TGTGCCAGCAGCGCGTCTAACTATGGCTACACCTTC
TRBJ2-7	TRBD2	TRBV10-2	.	CASSGQRESYEQYF	TGCGCCAGCAGTGGTCAGCGGGAGTCGTACGAGCAGTACTTC
TRBJ2-1	.	TRBV10-3	.	CAISSTSNEQFF	TGTGCCATCAGTTCGACTAGCAATGAGCAGTTCTTC
TRBJ2-2	TRBD1	TRBV5-1	.	CASSLGQGISSGELFF	TGCGCCAGCAGCTTGGGACAGGGGATATCTTCCGGGGAGCTGTTTTTT
TRBJ2-3	.	TRBV6-5	.	CASRIQGTDTQYF	TGTGCCAGCAGAATACAGGGCACAGATACGCAGTATTTT
TRBJ2-7	.	TRBV27	.	CASSHIGSVGSSPYEQYF	TGTGCCAGCAGTCACATCGGGTCCGTCGGTAGCTCCCCCTACGAGCAGTACTTC
TRBJ1-4	.	TRBV19	.	CASSIGRQGNEKLFF	TGTGCCAGTAGTATAGGCCGTCAAGGGAACGAAAAACTGTTTTTT
TRBJ2-5	.	TRBV7-9	.	CASSLGNMWETQYF	TGTGCCAGCAGCTTAGGTAACATGTGGGAGACCCAGTACTTC
TRBJ1-1	.	TRBV28	.	CASSEAVEAFF	TGTGCCAGCAGCGAGGCCGTCGAAGCTTTCTTT
TRBJ2-7	TRBD2	TRBV7-2	.	CASSRNAGGGEQYF	TGTGCCAGCAGCCGGAATGCGGGGGGCGGCGAGCAGTACTTC
TRBJ1-2	TRBD1	TRBV30	.	CAWSAQGISYGYTF	TGTGCCTGGAGTGCACAGGGGATTTCCTATGGCTACACCTTC
TRBJ1-1	.	TRBV5-1	.	CASSLARGRNTEAFF	TGCGCCAGCAGCTTGGCCCGAGGGAGGAACACTGAAGCTTTCTTT
TRBJ2-2	.	TRBV19	.	CASSIPGFTGELFF	TGTGCCAGTAGTATCCCGGGATTCACCGGGGAGCTGTTTTTT
TRBJ1-2	TRBD1	TRBV28	.	CASSLSWTGNYGYTF	TGTGCCAGCAGTTTATCCTGGACAGGCAACTATGGCTACACCTTC
TRBJ1-6	.	TRBV6-1	.	CASSDGSSYNSPLHF	TGTGCCAGCAGTGACGGGAGCTCCTATAATTCACCCCTCCACTTT
TRBJ1-1	.	TRBV9	.	CASSVVSYMNTEAFF	TGTGCCAGCAGCGTAGTGAGCTACATGAACACTGAAGCTTTCTTT
TRBJ1-3	.	TRBV7-2	.	CASSNSGNTIYF	TGTGCCAGCAGCAACTCTGGAAACACCATATATTTT
TRBJ2-5	.	TRBV5-8	.	CASSPEKTQYF	TGTGCCAGCAGCCCGGAGAAAACCCAGTACTTC
TRBJ2-7	TRBD2	TRBV2	once	CASRRTSGAYEQYF	TGTGCCAGCAGGCGGACTAGCGGGGCCTACGAGCAGTACTTC
TRBJ1-6	.	TRBV14	.	CASSQFVNSPLHF	TGTGCCAGCAGCCAATTCGTCAATTCACCCCTCCACTTT
TRBJ2-1	.	TRBV7-2	.	CASSDYSLNEQFF	TGTGCCAGCAGCGACTATTCCCTCAATGAGCAGTTCTTC
TRBJ2-1	TRBD2	TRBV6-1	.	CASSEARGLAGLSYNEQFF	TGTGCCAGCAGTGAAGCAAGAGGACTAGCGGGATTATCCTACAATGAGCAGTTCTTC
TRBJ1-5	.	TRBV28	.	CASATVNQPQHF	TGTGCCAGCGCAACGGTCAATCAGCCCCAGCATTTT
TRBJ2-1	.	TRBV19	.	CASSINSYNEQFF	TGTGCCAGTAGTATAAACAGCTACAATGAGCAGTTCTTC
TRBJ1-5	TRBD1	TRBV19	few	CASSRAPGDRGYSNQPQHF	TGTGCCAGTAGTAGGGCCCCCGGGGACAGGGGGTATAGCAATCAGCCCCAGCATTTT
TRBJ1-6	TRBD1	TRBV5-1	.	CASSLQGTENSPLHF	TGCGCCAGCAGCCTACAGGGGACGGAAAATTCACCCCTCCACTTT
TRBJ1-5	TRBD1	TRBV27	.	CASSSTGGSPAQHF	TGTGCCAGCAGTTCGACAGGGGGCAGTCCCGCCCAGCATTTT
TRBJ2-3	.	TRBV29-1	.	CSVDRSTDTQYF	TGCAGCGTTGACAGGAGCACAGATACGCAGTATTTT
TRBJ2-3	TRBD1	TRBV10-1	.	CASNRDRPTDTQYF	TGCGCCAGCAACCGGGACAGGCCCACAGATACGCAGTATTTT
TRBJ1-1	.	TRBV18	.	CASSPSRNLEAFF	TGTGCCAGCTCACCGTCCCGGAACCTTGAAGCTTTCTTT
TRBJ1-3	.	TRBV30	.	CAWSVPGQGRNTIYF	TGTGCCTGGAGTGTACCGGGGCAGGGGAGAAACACCATATATTTT
TRBJ1-2	.	TRBV6-1	few	CASSVGAVYYGYTF	TGTGCCAGCAGTGTGGGGGCAGTGTACTATGGCTACACCTTC
TRBJ2-3	.	TRBV5-4	.	CASSLGGGTDTQYF	TGTGCCAGCAGCTTGGGAGGGGGGACAGATACGCAGTATTTT
TRBJ1-3	.	TRBV7-8	.	CASSLFTSGSSGNTIYF	TGTGCCAGCAGCTTATTTACCTCAGGGAGCTCTGGAAACACCATATATTTT
TRBJ1-5	.	TRBV15	.	CATSRDFSRGSNQPQHF	TGTGCCACCAGCAGAGATTTTTCTCGGGGGAGCAATCAGCCCCAGCATTTT
TRBJ1-3	.	TRBV7-8	.	CASSLSRSYSGNTIYF	TGTGCCAGCAGCTTAAGCCGGAGCTACTCTGGAAACACCATATATTTT
TRBJ1-6	TRBD1	TRBV4-1	medium-sized	CASSQETGGAYNSPLHF	TGCGCCAGCAGCCAAGAAACAGGGGGGGCCTATAATTCACCCCTCCACTTT
TRBJ1-5	TRBD1	TRBV27	.	CASRSQTGLSNQPQHF	TGTGCCAGCAGATCCCAGACAGGGCTTAGCAATCAGCCCCAGCATTTT
TRBJ2-7	TRBD1	TRBV5-1	.	CASSASGTGDEQYF	TGCGCCAGCAGCGCGTCCGGGACAGGGGACGAGCAGTACTTC
TRBJ2-2	TRBD2	TRBV9	.	CASSVEVAGNTGELFF	TGTGCCAGCAGCGTAGAGGTAGCGGGGAACACCGGGGAGCTGTTTTTT
TRBJ1-1	.	TRBV27	.	CASSPSRATEAFF	TGTGCCAGCAGTCCCTCCCGGGCCACTGAAGCTTTCTTT
TRBJ2-2	.	TRBV27	.	CASSSPYQSGELFF	TGTGCCAGCAGTTCACCCTACCAGAGCGGGGAGCTGTTTTTT
TRBJ2-1	.	TRBV18	.	CASSPEARRGDEQFF	TGTGCCAGCTCACCCGAGGCGCGGAGGGGTGATGAGCAGTTCTTC
TRBJ2-2	TRBD2	TRBV30	.	CAWSEGTSGRRELFF	TGTGCCTGGAGTGAGGGGACTAGCGGCCGCCGGGAGCTGTTTTTT
TRBJ2-2	.	TRBV5-1	.	CASSQGRTPGELFF	TGCGCCAGCAGTCAGGGCAGAACACCGGGGGAGCTGTTTTTT
TRBJ2-5	.	TRBV15	.	CATSRAQRETQYF	TGTGCCACCAGCAGAGCCCAGAGAGAGACCCAGTACTTC
TRBJ1-1	.	TRBV6-4	.	CASSASPGNTEAFF	TGTGCCAGCAGTGCTTCGCCAGGGAACACTGAAGCTTTCTTT